Shown below are 19 T cell receptor beta chains from a single sample sequenced in a study of blood T cells in healthy people across ages (dated by TCRdb to 2014 to 2015). The library was generated by 5' RACE. Sequencing instrument: Illumina HiSeq 2500. A second PCR of about 7 to 12 cycles was performed with a sample-barcoded 5' primer and a J-beta primer mix. TCRdb's own reprocessing of the public reads used fastp at Q25 and MiXCR and kept productive beta chains. Rows are unified per CDR3 protein, each entry keeping the most common DNA and genes. The sample table lists 650,000 to 800,000 distinct CDR3 sequences, around 43% of them with a count of one. The ten largest clones take up under 20% of the sample. The sequenced material came from blood. These receptors all stem from a man aged 55 to 70 in good health.

The rearrangement links TRBV20-1 to TRBJ2-5; 10 nucleotides align to TRBD2. The CDR3 sequence is 14 residues long. Germline CDR1 and CDR2: DFQATT and SNEGSKA (reference sequence). The trim removed 6 bases at V and 1 base at J, leaving 5 bases unmatched. In DNA form, the CDR3 reads TGCAGTGCCCGGACTAGCGGCTTCCAAGAGACCCAGTACTTC. Translating gives CSARTSGFQETQYF.

The rearrangement uses TRBV3-1 and TRBJ1-5; D gene ambiguous. V was shortened by 3 bases and J by 7 bases, with 4 bases between the two germline ends. The germline CDR1 and CDR2 sequences are LGHDT and YNNKEL (reference sequence). This CDR3 is 11 amino acids long. In DNA, the CDR3 is TGTGCCAGCAGCCACGTACAGCCCCAGCATTTT. Residues: CASSHVQPQHF.

The V and J genes are TRBV4-3 and TRBJ2-5, with 11 bases matching TRBD2. The germline gives CDR1 LGHNA, CDR2 YSLEER. V lost 2 bases to trimming and J lost 3 bases; unmatched junction nucleotides: 11. This CDR3 has 18 amino acids. CDR3 in amino acids: CASSQILTLAGGEETQYF. The CDR3 nucleotides are TGCGCCAGCAGCCAAATACTGACCCTAGCGGGGGGCGAAGAGACCCAGTACTTC.

For this clonotype: One end of the junction does not line up with germline, which may come from a read error. For the CDR3, the DNA is TGCGCCAGCAGCCAAGATTGGGGACCGAACACCGAAGCTTTCTTT. As protein: CASSQDWGPNTEAFF. The chain has TRBV4-1 and TRBJ1-1; a possible D gene is TRBD1 (5 bases). The CDR3 consists of 15 residues. The germline gives CDR1 MGHRA, CDR2 YSYEKL.

CDR3: CASSQDIPLRAVEQYF. CDR3 coding DNA: TGTGCCAGCAGCCAAGATATCCCCCTCAGGGCGGTCGAGCAGTACTTC. The genes are TRBV3-1 and TRBJ2-7; possibly TRBD1 for D (5 bases). From germline, CDR1 is LGHDT and CDR2 YNNKEL (reference sequence). The CDR3 covers 16 residues. V was pared by 0 bases and J by 6 bases, with 18 bases between.

The sample holds a few counts of this clonotype. This chain joins TRBV15 and TRBJ2-3; the D gene is possibly TRBD2 (7 bases). Deletions cut 2 bases from V and 4 bases from J, with 25 bases between. The CDR3 covers 19 residues. Germline values: CDR1 LNHNV, CDR2 YYDKDF (reference sequence). In DNA, the CDR3 is TGTGCCACCAGCAGACCCGGGGCAGTTAGGGGCGGGGGCGCAGATACGCAGTATTTT. Protein product: CATSRPGAVRGGGADTQYF.

Here the CDR3 DNA reads TGCAGTGCTAGAGATAAGATTCGTGGGCAGGACACTGAAGCTTTCTTT. Translating gives CSARDKIRGQDTEAFF. The gene calls are TRBV20-1 and TRBJ1-1; D remains unclear. V lost 0 bases to trimming and J lost 3 bases, with 17 bases between them. The CDR3 is made up of 16 amino acids. From germline, CDR1 is DFQATT and CDR2 SNEGSKA (reference sequence).

The chain carries TRBV7-8 and TRBJ2-1; maybe TRBD2 (6 bases). This CDR3 contains 15 residues. V was clipped by 2 bases and J by 6 bases, with 14 bases between them. CDR1 and CDR2 from the germline V gene are SGHVS and FQNEAQ. CDR3 protein: CASSLMRGTFNEQFF. The CDR3 DNA sequence: TGTGCCAGCAGCTTAATGCGGGGCACTTTCAATGAGCAGTTCTTC.

This clonotype was seen more than once but under ten times. V is TRBV12-3 or TRBV12-4 and J is TRBJ2-1, with D uncertain. The length of the CDR3 is 14 residues. Trimming removed 6 bases from V and 7 bases from J, with 16 bases in between. CDR3 in amino acids: CASRPGRKANEQFF. The CDR3 DNA reads as TGTGCCAGCAGGCCCGGGCGAAAAGCTAATGAGCAGTTCTTC.

The rearrangement uses TRBV7-2 and TRBJ2-7; TRBD1 matches 9 bases. Germline V CDR1 and CDR2: SGHTA, FQGNSA. The CDR3 is 15 residues long. V shed 1 base and J 3 bases; nucleotides not matched to a gene: 4. The CDR3 here is CASSLGGQGFYEQYF. The CDR3 DNA is TGTGCCAGCAGCTTAGGGGGACAGGGATTCTACGAGCAGTACTTC.

The sample holds a few counts of this clonotype. CDR3 residues: CSATDRVQETQYF. The CDR3 nucleotides are TGCAGTGCTACAGACAGGGTGCAAGAGACCCAGTACTTC. The rearrangement links TRBV20-1 to TRBJ2-5, with 7 positions matching TRBD1. There are 13 residues in the CDR3. Germline assignment: CDR1 DFQATT and CDR2 SNEGSKA (reference sequence). With 4 bases clipped from V and 2 bases from J, the junction kept 4 bases outside the gene matches.

The V call is TRBV6-2 or TRBV6-3, the J call TRBJ1-5, with TRBD1 identical over 8 bases. The CDR3 is 14 residues long. With V trimmed by 5 bases and J by 7 bases, 7 bases remained unmatched. Germline CDR1 is MNHEY and CDR2 is SVGEGT. CDR3 nucleotides: TGTGCCAGCAGTGTGGCAGGGGGCGGACAGCCCCAGCATTTT. It translates to CASSVAGGGQPQHF.

The V call is TRBV6-6, the J call TRBJ2-5; 13 bases line up with TRBD2. Germline V lookup: CDR1 MNHNY, CDR2 SVGAGI (reference sequence). After removal of 3 bases from V and 5 bases from J, the junction contained 9 bases not matched to a gene. The CDR3 sequence is 17 residues long. CDR3 bases: TGTGCCAGCAGTTATCGACTAGCGGGGGGAGTAGAGGAGACCCAGTACTTC. It translates to CASSYRLAGGVEETQYF.

This chain joins TRBV25-1 and TRBJ1-1; D is possibly TRBD1 (5 bases). The germline V gene has CDR1 MGHDK and CDR2 SYGVNS. There are 13 residues in the CDR3. V was trimmed by 6 bases and J by 5 bases, leaving 13 bases between them. The CDR3 DNA reads TGTGCCAGCAGAGCAGGGTTTTCTACTGAAGCTTTCTTT. This sequence encodes CASRAGFSTEAFF. The variable domain in full, with the rest retrieved from reference TRBV25-1 and TRBJ1-1, is EADIYQTPRYLVIGTGKKITLECSQTMGHDKMYWYQQDPGMELHLIHYSYGVNSTEKGDLSSESTVSRIRTEHFPLTLESARPSHTSQYLCASRAGFSTEAFFGQGTRLTVV.

The chain's CDR3 is CASSPSGPIGKLFF. Written as DNA, the CDR3 is TGTGCCAGCAGTCCCTCGGGTCCGATTGGAAAACTGTTTTTT. The V and J genes are TRBV6-5 and TRBJ1-4; D uncertain. This CDR3 region has 14 residues. Germline V CDR1 and CDR2: MNHEY, SVGAGI. V lost 5 bases to trimming and J lost 10 bases, with 17 bases between them.

This clonotype occurred once. The CDR3 spells CASKGSRTGETQYF. The DNA for the CDR3 is TGTGCCAGCAAGGGGTCCCGCACAGGGGAGACCCAGTACTTC. This chain uses TRBV6-1 with TRBJ2-5; a possible D gene is TRBD1 (6 bases). In germline, CDR1 is MNHNS, CDR2 SASEGT. Trimming left V 7 bases short and J 5 bases short, with 17 bases between. The CDR3 contains 14 residues.

This clonotype was seen a handful of times. The gene calls are TRBV5-5 and TRBJ2-7, with D unresolved. The J call is uncertain, as TRBJ2-4 better fits the DNA end. This CDR3 has 13 amino acids. Germline V gives CDR1 SGHKS, CDR2 YYEKEE (reference sequence). The CDR3 DNA is TGTGCCAGCAGCTTGGATGCGCCCGGCATTCAGTACTTC. Protein product: CASSLDAPGIQYF.

The chain couples TRBV7-9 to TRBJ2-5; TRBD1 agrees at 7 bases. V shed 4 bases, J shed 4 bases, and the junction held 9 bases outside the gene matches. The CDR3 totals 15 residues. The germline gives CDR1 SEHNR, CDR2 FQNEAQ (reference sequence). The CDR3 sequence is CASSWATGLRETQYF. The CDR3 DNA sequence: TGTGCCAGCAGCTGGGCGACAGGGCTTAGAGAGACCCAGTACTTC.

As to this clonotype: The junction and the germline gene differ at one end; a read error may be behind it. V usage is TRBV5-4 and J usage is TRBJ1-5; D unresolved. Germline V gene data show CDR1 as SGHNT and CDR2 as YYREEE (reference sequence). The length of the CDR3 is 20 residues. CDR3 coding DNA: TGTGCTAGCAGCTTGAAACGGACGGAGACCAAAACGTATAGCAATCAGCCCCGGCATTTT. The encoded protein is CASSLKRTETKTYSNQPRHF.